This is a list of T cell receptor beta chains from one sample in a study of Graves' ophthalmopathy and Graves' hyperthyroidism. TCRdb analysed the multiplex PCR reads with MiXCR anew, one entry per CDR3 protein. The profile covers 200,000 to 250,000 distinct CDR3 sequences, with about 22% appearing a single time and roughly 45% taken by the ten largest. Sequences were obtained from peripheral blood. All receptors derive from a woman between 50 and 59 years old with Graves' ophthalmopathy. Both conserved end residues are part of each CDR3. Clone size is not always given. Where it is, it says once, few, many or a class for expanded clones.

clone size	V gene	CDR3 length	CDR3 protein
many	TRBV12-3/TRBV12-4	14	CASSQQGKGNGYTF
.	TRBV20-1	15	CSARVTGRRATEAFF
many	TRBV20-1	15	CSAPGQGGKNTEAFF
.	TRBV7-9	12	CASSSTFNEQYF
.	TRBV6-2/TRBV6-3	18	CASRYSGSLSGRNQPQHF
few	TRBV19	16	CASSNPGQGSWDEQYF
.	TRBV7-3	14	CASSSYQGSGELFF
many	TRBV20-1	11	CSARAGPRLYF
many	TRBV29-1	15	CSVEDVSGGGYEQYF
many	TRBV7-9	14	CASSLQGSQETQYF
many	TRBV10-3	12	CATGPLNQPQHF
.	TRBV12-3/TRBV12-4	13	CASSKGLAGGLFF
many	TRBV6-5	11	CASSYSTEQYF
many	TRBV4-1	15	CASSQEGTGGREQYF
many	TRBV12-3/TRBV12-4	11	CASSRGGKAFF
many	TRBV5-1	15	CASSPQQGVRGEQYF
many	TRBV28	13	CASRTQGGSPLHF
many	TRBV2	15	CASSRLLAGVGEQYF
many	TRBV11-2	17	CASSLNRRSGAGETQYF
.	TRBV6-5	16	CASSSKLGDLNTEAFF
many	TRBV10-1	9	CASMEWEYF
.	TRBV11-2	14	CASSLVGASTEAFF
many	TRBV18	14	CASSRLGEGAEAFF
.	TRBV24-1	17	CATSDTGLAGNQETQYF
many	TRBV9	15	CASSRTGTGQETQYF
many	TRBV6-1	15	CASSDPGTPNTEAFF
many	TRBV7-2	17	CASTDRIGRTSNYGYTF
.	TRBV4-1	16	CASSPGLIDAKNIQYF
many	TRBV7-2	15	CASSVRTGGKNEQYF
many	TRBV7-9	15	CASCHGVKGADTQYF
.	TRBV12-3/TRBV12-4	15	CASGRSPRENYGYTF
many	TRBV5-1	13	CASTDRVGETQYF
few	TRBV10-2	14	CASHRGPREETQYF
many	TRBV2	16	CASSLQGRATNEKLFF
.	TRBV20-1	17	CSATGTSGVLLQETQYF
once	TRBV15	15	CATSRGTEDGYEQYF
many	TRBV7-9	13	CASTLGTDYEQYF
few	TRBV9	13	CASSSSGGLIQYF
.	TRBV12-3/TRBV12-4	13	CASSLRWSAEAFF
few	TRBV7-9	14	CASSLGSTGNTIYF
many	TRBV12-3/TRBV12-4	15	CASSKGEGLGTEAFF
few	TRBV12-3/TRBV12-4	14	CASSLRGAMYEQYF
.	TRBV28	18	CASSLEQGAVRDSYEQYF
many	TRBV27	14	CASSPRAVLETQYF
.	TRBV6-1	19	CASREALVGGIFMNTEAFF